This record concerns one T cell receptor (beta chain) sequence. As processed by the authors: Cell counts per sample came from amplifying reference gene primers. Profiling relied on immunoSEQ multiplex PCR, and the TCRdb table lists in-frame clones only, not all of them. The V and J calls and clone size are taken from that table; D and trimming were inferred from the DNA. The data show 69,000 or so clones, with around 90% seen just once and 5.3% held by the top ten. The germline CDR1 and CDR2 sequences are SGHAT and FQNNGV. Trimming at V came to 5 bases and at J to 7 bases, leaving 18 bases not matched to a gene. The CDR3 extends over 17 amino acids. The sample belongs to a study of blood T cell repertoires in COVID-19. Whole-study context: Material from acute and convalescent COVID-19 was sourced from the United States, Italy and Spain. T cells, B-cell-depleted T cells, or PBMCs provided the cDNA or gDNA that served as material.

The sequenced material came from peripheral blood. This chain connects TRBV11-2 to TRBJ2-7, with 9 bases lining up with TRBD1. The source is a man aged 50 or older with acute or convalescent COVID-19. The chain's CDR3 is CASSKWGGTGSVWEQYF. CDR3 bases: TGTGCCAGCAGCAAATGGGGGGGGACAGGGTCGGTGTGGGAGCAGTACTTC. Based on the CDR3 plus reference TRBV11-2 and TRBJ2-7, the full variable domain is EAGVAQSPRYKIIEKRQSVAFWCNPISGHATLYWYQQILGQGPKLLIQFQNNGVVDDSQLPKDRFSAERLKGVDSTLKIQPAKLEDSAVYLCASSKWGGTGSVWEQYFGPGTRLTVT.